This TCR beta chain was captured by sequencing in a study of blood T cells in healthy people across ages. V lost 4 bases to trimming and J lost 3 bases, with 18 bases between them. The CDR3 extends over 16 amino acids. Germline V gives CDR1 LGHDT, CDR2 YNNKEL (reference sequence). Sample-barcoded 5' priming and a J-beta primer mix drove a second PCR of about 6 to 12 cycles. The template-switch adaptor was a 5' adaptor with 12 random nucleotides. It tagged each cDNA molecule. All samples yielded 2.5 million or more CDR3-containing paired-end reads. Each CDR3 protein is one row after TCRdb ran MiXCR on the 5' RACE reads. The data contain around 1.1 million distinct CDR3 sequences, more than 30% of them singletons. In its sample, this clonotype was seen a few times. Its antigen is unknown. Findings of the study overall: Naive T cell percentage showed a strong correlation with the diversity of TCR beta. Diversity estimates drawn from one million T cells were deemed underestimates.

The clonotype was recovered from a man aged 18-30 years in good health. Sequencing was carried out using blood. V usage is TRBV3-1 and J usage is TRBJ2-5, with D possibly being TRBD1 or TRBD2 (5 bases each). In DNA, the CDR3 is TGTGCCAGCAGCCCCCTCAGCGGACAATTTAAAGAGACCCAGTACTTC. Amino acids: CASSPLSGQFKETQYF.